This entry lists 8 T cell receptor beta chains sequenced from one sample in a study of long-term antiretroviral therapy in people with HIV. Version v3.0 of the immunoSEQ assay ran at survey level. TCRdb keeps only in-frame clones here, not all; method: immunoSEQ multiplex PCR. The data hold roughly 20,000 clones, with about nine tenths observed a single time. Sample: unsorted PBMCs, taken approximately 4.4 years before starting antiretroviral therapy. The origin of the receptors is a woman in her 30s with HIV.

The chain carries TRBV19 and TRBJ1-6, with a weak D call TRBD1 (6 bases). V lost 6 bases to trimming and J lost 10 bases, with 16 bases between them. CDR1 and CDR2 from the germline V gene are LNHDA and SQIVND (reference sequence). The length of the CDR3 is 14 residues. CDR3 nucleotides: TGTGCCAGTAGAGATCAGGGGTCTGGGTCACCCCTCCACTTT. Translating it yields CASRDQGSGSPLHF.

The chain employs TRBV25-1 and TRBJ2-2; D is ambiguous. The CDR3 has 14 residues. Germline V lookup: CDR1 MGHDK, CDR2 SYGVNS. V was cut by 2 bases and J by 5 bases, with 9 bases left in between. In DNA, the CDR3 is TGTGCCAGCAGTGAACAGTCCAGGACCGGGGAGCTGTTTTTT. It codes for CASSEQSRTGELFF.

This rearrangement joins TRBV7-6 to TRBJ2-7; no reliable D call. V was trimmed by 1 base and J by 0 bases, leaving 13 bases between them. The CDR3 is 16 residues long. Germline V gene lookup returns CDR1 SGHVS and CDR2 FNYEAQ. DNA of the CDR3: TGTGCCAGCAGCTTAGGGGCAGATACGAGCTCCTACGAGCAGTACTTC. Encoded protein: CASSLGADTSSYEQYF.

The chain is built from TRBV6-5 and TRBJ1-4; D call uncertain. The V and J ends lost 0 bases and 7 bases respectively, with 9 bases between them. The CDR3 extends over 14 amino acids. Germline assignment: CDR1 MNHEY and CDR2 SVGAGI. This chain's CDR3 is CASSYSGGGEKLFF. The CDR3 DNA is TGTGCCAGCAGTTACTCGGGAGGTGGTGAAAAACTGTTTTTT.

V and J are TRBV6-5 and TRBJ2-7; D might be TRBD1 or TRBD2, each matching 5 bases. Germline loops: CDR1 MNHEY, CDR2 SVGAGI. Trimming took 5 bases from V and 4 from J, leaving 9 bases between them. The CDR3 is 12 amino acids. The chain's CDR3 is CASSPGTYEQYF. CDR3 bases: TGTGCCAGCAGTCCCGGGACGTACGAGCAGTACTTC.

The J gene is TRBJ2-7, the V gene TRBV6-5; 12 bases align to TRBD2. The CDR3 consists of 15 residues. Germline CDR1 MNHEY, CDR2 SVGAGI. After removal of 0 bases from V and 3 bases from J, the junction contained 0 bases not matched to a gene. The CDR3 loop is CASSYSGLAGYEQYF. CDR3 coding DNA: TGTGCCAGCAGTTACTCGGGACTAGCGGGCTACGAGCAGTACTTC.

This chain uses TRBV7-2 with TRBJ1-4; 7 nucleotides line up with TRBD1. V shed 5 bases and J 0 bases; nucleotides not matched to a gene: 3. Germline values: CDR1 SGHTA, CDR2 FQGNSA. The length of the CDR3 is 15 residues. The CDR3 reads CASSVQGATNEKLFF. As DNA, the CDR3 is TGTGCCAGCAGCGTCCAGGGGGCAACTAATGAAAAACTGTTTTTT.

The CDR3 DNA reads TGTGCCAGCAGCTTGCCAGGGGACTATGGCTACACCTTC. It translates to CASSLPGDYGYTF. The chain joins TRBV5-5 to TRBJ1-2; a possible D gene is TRBD1 (6 bases). Deletions cut 1 base from V and 3 bases from J, with 7 bases between. Germline V gene data show CDR1 as SGHKS and CDR2 as YYEKEE (reference sequence). The CDR3 covers 13 residues. Full variable domain (remainder filled in from reference TRBV5-5 and TRBJ1-2): DAGVTQSPTHLIKTRGQQVTLRCSPISGHKSVSWYQQVLGQGPQFIFQYYEKEERGRGNFPDRFSARQFPNYSSELNVNALLLGDSALYLCASSLPGDYGYTFGSGTRLTVV.